This T cell receptor beta chain was identified during a study of T cells in Graves' hyperthyroidism and ophthalmopathy (dated by TCRdb to the late 2010s). About the full investigation: Peripheral blood was sampled at the time of initial diagnosis, prior to any treatment. Once sampling was done, hyperthyroidism patients were given methimazole at a starting dose of 30 mg daily, whereas ophthalmopathy patients were given high-dose intravenous methylprednisolone. The paper reports TCR Vbeta CDR3 sequencing of approximately 140 peripheral blood samples: 40 or so ophthalmopathy, roughly 80 hyperthyroidism and approximately 17 progressor patients. To identify distinguishing TCR V-J signatures, a discovery cohort of around 100 patients was used, comprising some 45 with Graves' ophthalmopathy and 55 to 65 with stable Graves' hyperthyroidism. The 95 to 100 discovery patients were randomly split 7:3 into training and test sets. In six Graves' hyperthyroidism patients, the study also compared T-cell repertoires from thyroid tissue with T-cell repertoires from blood. Whether ophthalmopathy could be predicted prospectively was tested in an independent validation cohort made up of some 20 hyperthyroidism patients plus 17 patients who later progressed to ophthalmopathy. General study outcomes and caveats: A model built on a 13 V-J signature distinguished ophthalmopathy from stable hyperthyroidism, reaching approximately 89% sensitivity and around 81% specificity in cross-validation and 80%/75% in testing. In validation, the model predicted progression to ophthalmopathy a median of about 6.8 months before onset, with 70% to 71% sensitivity and nearly 75% specificity. Sample size was not statistically predetermined, and investigators were not blinded to group allocation. Most expanded thyroid clonotypes (frequency above 0.001) were also found in blood, which suggests that blood repertoires may mirror thyroid immune responses.

This clonotype was observed many times. Its antigen has not been determined. One base away there is no much larger clone; base qualities are not given. After removal of 2 bases from V and 2 bases from J, the junction retains 5 bases not matched to a gene. Via the germline V gene (reference sequence), CDR1 is GTSNPN and CDR2 SVGIG. Measured from the cysteine to the phenylalanine, the CDR3 is 14 residues long. Only the CDR3 region is kept as DNA, spanning 42 bases read in frame from base 1. The TCR beta CDR3 regions were amplified from the RNA transcripts. For the first round of RT-PCR on the TCR CDR3, the HTBI primer set was used together with the Qiagen OneStep RT-PCR kit. Libraries were constructed in a second round of multiplex PCR, after which size selection and purification were performed. Sequencing of the libraries was done on an Illumina HiSeq2000 using paired-end 100 bp reads. In the original analysis: Raw data were processed with SOAPnuke, discarding reads with adapters, uncalled bases, mean Phred below 15, or no exact constant-primer or identifier match. High-quality paired reads were merged with COPE v1.2.5, and unique nucleotide sequences were defined as clonotypes. MiTCR v1.1 was used to align clonotypes to the IMGT TRBV, TRBD and TRBJ reference segments. Only V-J combinations with frequency above 0.0001, covering about 99% of repertoires, were analysed. The TCS score was defined as F50 (clonal expansion) divided by E x V (chaos), with BLOSUM62-based TCRdist calculated between CDR3 peptides within each V-J. Welch's t-statistics and random forest reduced roughly 540 V-J features to under 15, which were used in a naive Bayes classifier (R e1071). TCRdb passed the public sequencing reads through fastp at Q25 and MiXCR, retaining productive beta sequences. Each entry merges the rows of one CDR3 protein and shows their most common DNA and genes. These V and J calls rely on TCRdb rather than the paper's analysis. The sample table holds about 400,000 distinct CDR3 sequences, of which around 16% were seen once. Jointly, the top ten make up around a quarter of the sample.

Hyperthyroidism patients were aged 18 to 65 years and newly diagnosed, with disease duration of less than 2 months. The study excluded patients with uncontrolled infections, other autoimmune diseases, pregnancy or lactation. Diagnoses relied on clinical symptoms, serum thyroxine and TRAb, thyroid ultrasound and orbital computed tomography. Blood from progressor patients was collected at the time of first diagnosis with hyperthyroidism, before any ophthalmopathy symptoms had appeared. PBMCs were separated from roughly 10 ml of fresh peripheral blood using Ficoll-Paque density gradient centrifugation. Patients classed as progressors first received a Graves' hyperthyroidism diagnosis and then went on to develop ophthalmopathy during follow-up. Total RNA was extracted using Trizol reagent, and RNA quality was assessed on an Agilent 2100 Bioanalyzer.

This TCR came from a young woman with Graves' hyperthyroidism that later progressed to Graves' ophthalmopathy. Rearrangement joined TRBV30 to TRBJ2-5; 7 middle bases align to TRBD1. Source material: blood. The sequenced DNA is TGTGCCTGGAGTCGCGGACAGGCACAAGAGACCCAGTACTTC. Protein translation: CAWSRGQAQETQYF.